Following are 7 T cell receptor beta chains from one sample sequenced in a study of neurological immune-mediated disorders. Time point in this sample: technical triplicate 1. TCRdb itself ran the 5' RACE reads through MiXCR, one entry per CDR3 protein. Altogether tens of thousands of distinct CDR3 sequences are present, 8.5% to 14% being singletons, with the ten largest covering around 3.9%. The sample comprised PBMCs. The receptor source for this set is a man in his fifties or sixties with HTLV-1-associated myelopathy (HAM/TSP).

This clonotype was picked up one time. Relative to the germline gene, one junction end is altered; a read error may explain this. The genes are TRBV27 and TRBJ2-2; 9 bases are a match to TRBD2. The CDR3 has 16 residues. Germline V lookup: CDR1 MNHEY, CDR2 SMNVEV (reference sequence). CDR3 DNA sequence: TGTGCCAGCAGTTCGCGGACTAGCGTAGGCACCGTGGAGCTGTTTTTT. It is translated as CASSSRTSVGTVELFF.

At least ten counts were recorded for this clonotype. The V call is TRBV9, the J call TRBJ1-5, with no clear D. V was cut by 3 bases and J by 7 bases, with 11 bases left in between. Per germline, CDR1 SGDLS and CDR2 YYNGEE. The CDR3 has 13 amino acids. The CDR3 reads CASSAQEPQPQHF. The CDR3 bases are TGTGCCAGCAGCGCCCAAGAACCCCAGCCCCAGCATTTT.

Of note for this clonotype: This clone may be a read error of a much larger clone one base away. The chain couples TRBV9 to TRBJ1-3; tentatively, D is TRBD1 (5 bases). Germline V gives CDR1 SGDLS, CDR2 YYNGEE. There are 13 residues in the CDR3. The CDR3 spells CASSKVGGNTTYF. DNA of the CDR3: TGTGCCAGCAGCAAGGTCGGGGGAAACACCACATATTTT.

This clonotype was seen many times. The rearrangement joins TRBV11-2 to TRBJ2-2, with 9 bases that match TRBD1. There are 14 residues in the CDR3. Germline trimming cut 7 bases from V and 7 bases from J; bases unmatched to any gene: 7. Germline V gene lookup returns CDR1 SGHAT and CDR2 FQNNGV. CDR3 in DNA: TGTGCCAGCACTGAACAGGGGGCAGGCGGGGAGCTGTTTTTT. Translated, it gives CASTEQGAGGELFF.

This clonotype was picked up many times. CDR3 DNA: TGTGCCATCAGGTCCACAGGGGGCACTGAAGCTTTCTTT. Encoded protein: CAIRSTGGTEAFF. The V and J genes are TRBV10-3 and TRBJ1-1; 8 nucleotides agree with TRBD1. The V and J ends lost 6 bases and 4 bases, in that order; junction bases with no gene match: 4. The CDR3 is made up of 13 amino acids. The germline CDR1 and CDR2 sequences are ENHRY and SYGVKD.

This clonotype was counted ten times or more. CDR3 amino acids: CSARDFRLADGELFF. The CDR3 DNA is TGCAGTGCTAGAGATTTTAGGCTAGCGGACGGGGAGCTGTTTTTT. The genes are TRBV20-1 and TRBJ2-2; 7 bases fit TRBD2. J gave up 7 bases and V 0 bases, and 8 bases lay outside the gene matches. This CDR3 is built from 15 residues. Germline V gene sequence: CDR1 DFQATT, CDR2 SNEGSKA (reference sequence).

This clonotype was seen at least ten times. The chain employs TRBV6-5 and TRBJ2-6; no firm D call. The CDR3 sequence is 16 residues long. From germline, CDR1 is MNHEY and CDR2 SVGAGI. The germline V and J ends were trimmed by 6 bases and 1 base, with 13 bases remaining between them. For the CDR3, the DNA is TGTGCCAGCAGACAGTATCTACTTTCTGGGGCCAACGTCCTGACTTTC. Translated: CASRQYLLSGANVLTF.